Following are 32 T cell receptor beta chains from one sample sequenced in a study of graft-versus-host responses after intestinal transplantation. Profiled with immunoSEQ multiplex PCR; TCRdb holds only in-frame clones, not every one. The table has roughly 99,000 clones, roughly 87% seen once. For these receptors, no antigen is known. Sequencing was performed on unstimulated CD4+ T cells sorted from spleen or lymph node cells, taken before transplant. The receptors were sampled from a human donor who was the organ donor for an intestinal transplant.

This rearrangement joins TRBV16 to TRBJ1-6; the D is unclear. CDR1 and CDR2 from the germline V gene are KGHSY and FQNENV. The germline V and J ends were trimmed by 7 bases and 7 bases, with 11 bases remaining between them. CDR3 length: 13 amino acids. The chain's CDR3 is CASNSMGNSPLHF. The CDR3 coding sequence is TGTGCCAGCAATTCCATGGGGAATTCACCCCTCCACTTT.

The rearrangement uses TRBV28 and TRBJ2-7; 7 nucleotides align to TRBD1. Per the germline V gene, CDR1 is MDHEN and CDR2 is SYDVKM. CDR3 size: 13 residues. Trimming at V came to 5 bases and at J to 5 bases, leaving 6 bases not matched to a gene. The CDR3 here is CASSKGTVHEQYF. The CDR3 DNA sequence: TGTGCCAGCAGTAAAGGGACAGTCCACGAGCAGTACTTC.

The V call is TRBV5-4, the J call TRBJ2-7; the match to TRBD1 covers 7 bases. CDR1 is SGHNT and CDR2 is YYREEE in the germline V gene (reference sequence). The CDR3 has 15 amino acids. The V and J ends lost 4 bases and 2 bases, in that order; junction bases with no gene match: 9. In nucleotides, the CDR3 is TGTGCCAGCAGCATCGGGACAGTAAGTACCTACGAGCAGTACTTC. Amino acid sequence: CASSIGTVSTYEQYF.

This chain joins TRBV6-8 and TRBJ1-1, with 11 bases matching TRBD1. The germline CDR1 and CDR2 sequences are MNHGY and SAAAGT. This CDR3 spans 15 amino acids. Trimming cost V 6 bases and J 5 bases; bases outside gene matches: 8. The CDR3 loop reads CASRPGTGGDTEAFF. The CDR3 DNA reads as TGTGCCAGCAGGCCGGGGACAGGGGGGGATACTGAAGCTTTCTTT.

The rearrangement links TRBV4-2 to TRBJ1-3; D is uncertain. This CDR3 contains 14 residues. V lost 4 bases and J 0 bases, leaving 7 bases between the germline ends. Germline V lookup: CDR1 LGHNA, CDR2 YNFKEQ. CDR3 protein: CASSPDTSGNTIYF. CDR3 nucleotide sequence: TGTGCCAGCAGCCCTGACACCTCTGGAAACACCATATATTTT.

The rearrangement links TRBV6-6 to TRBJ1-1; possible D gene TRBD1, 6 bases. Germline CDR1 and CDR2: MNHNY and SVGAGI (reference sequence). The CDR3 consists of 12 residues. V was shortened by 6 bases and J by 1 base, with 6 bases between the two germline ends. The CDR3 DNA reads as TGTGCCAGCAGGACAGGGAACACTGAAGCTTTCTTT. It is translated as CASRTGNTEAFF.

This chain joins TRBV18 and TRBJ1-1; D remains unclear. The CDR3 has 13 residues. Trimming removed 5 bases from V and 1 base from J, with 8 bases in between. CDR1 and CDR2 (germline): KGHSH, LQKENI. The CDR3 sequence is CASSADGNTEAFF. The DNA of the CDR3 is TGTGCCAGCTCAGCCGACGGGAACACTGAAGCTTTCTTT.

Written as DNA, the CDR3 is TGCGCCAGCAGTACAGGACCCCCGGTGCCCGGAGCTTTCTTT. The encoded protein is CASSTGPPVPGAFF. J is TRBJ1-1 and V is TRBV5-1, with D possibly matching TRBD1 (5 bases). V was cut by 5 bases and J by 10 bases, with 21 bases left in between. CDR1 and CDR2 (germline): SGHRS, YFSETQ. The CDR3 loop spans 14 amino acids.

V usage is TRBV5-5 and J usage is TRBJ1-3; 9 bases align to TRBD1. The V gene end was trimmed by 4 bases and the J gene end by 0 bases; junction bases not matched to a gene: 8. The CDR3 is 17 amino acids. Germline V CDR1 and CDR2: SGHKS, YYEKEE (reference sequence). The CDR3 sequence: CASSHTGDRVSGNTIYF. In DNA, the CDR3 is TGTGCCAGCAGCCACACAGGGGACAGGGTCTCTGGAAACACCATATATTTT. Together with reference TRBV5-5 and TRBJ1-3, the CDR3 gives the full variable domain: DAGVTQSPTHLIKTRGQQVTLRCSPISGHKSVSWYQQVLGQGPQFIFQYYEKEERGRGNFPDRFSARQFPNYSSELNVNALLLGDSALYLCASSHTGDRVSGNTIYFGEGSWLTVV.

This rearrangement joins TRBV7-9 to TRBJ1-5, with D possibly being TRBD1 (6 bases). The germline V gene encodes CDR1 SEHNR and CDR2 FQNEAQ (reference sequence). The CDR3 length is 14 residues. With 5 bases removed from V and 4 bases from J, the gap between germline ends came to 12 bases. CDR3 residues: CASSPGGSNQPQHF. The CDR3 region has the DNA TGTGCCAGCAGCCCCGGGGGCTCAAATCAGCCCCAGCATTTT.

The chain has TRBV7-9 and TRBJ1-1; D ambiguous. Per the germline V gene, CDR1 is SEHNR and CDR2 is FQNEAQ (reference sequence). Deletions cut 5 bases from V and 0 bases from J, with 10 bases between. The CDR3 covers 14 residues. The CDR3: CASSPGRLNTEAFF. The CDR3 DNA reads TGTGCCAGCAGCCCCGGCAGGCTGAACACTGAAGCTTTCTTT.

This clone was recorded once. The chain uses TRBV28 and TRBJ2-5; unclear D gene. Germline assignment: CDR1 MDHEN and CDR2 SYDVKM. CDR3 length equals 13 residues. The V and J ends lost 5 bases and 2 bases respectively, with 9 bases between them. CDR3 DNA: TGTGCCAGCAGTACCCCTTTACAAGAGACCCAGTACTTC. Translation gives CASSTPLQETQYF.

The chain couples TRBV19 to TRBJ2-7, with TRBD2 matching over 7 bases. The germline V gene encodes CDR1 LNHDA and CDR2 SQIVND (reference sequence). V shed 7 bases, J shed 4 bases, and the junction held 13 bases outside the gene matches. The CDR3 sequence is 15 residues long. Here the CDR3 reads CASNARVGGWYEQYF. DNA for the CDR3: TGTGCCAGTAATGCTCGAGTCGGGGGGTGGTACGAGCAGTACTTC.

CDR3 in amino acids: CASSFSRGGNTEAFF. CDR3 sequence (DNA): TGTGCCAGCAGCTTTTCAAGGGGTGGGAACACTGAAGCTTTCTTT. The J gene is TRBJ1-1, the V gene TRBV7-9, with D perhaps matching TRBD1 (5 bases). V lost 3 bases to trimming and J lost 1 base, with 12 bases between them. Germline V gene lookup returns CDR1 SEHNR and CDR2 FQNEAQ (reference sequence). The CDR3 is 15 residues long.

Points on this clone: Germline and junction disagree at one end, which may indicate a read error. J is TRBJ1-2 and V is TRBV19, with 8 bases identical to TRBD1. The CDR3 is 16 amino acids. CDR1 LNHDA and CDR2 SQIVND come from the germline V gene (reference sequence). This chain's CDR3 is CASRIGQGAFGYGYTF. In DNA, the CDR3 is TGTGCCAGTAGGATAGGACAGGGTGCTTTTGGCTATGGCTACACCTTC.

The chain uses TRBV11-3 and TRBJ1-3, with TRBD1 matching 8 bases. Germline-derived CDR1 and CDR2 are SGHNT and YENEEA. V lost 3 bases to trimming and J lost 4 bases; unmatched junction nucleotides: 11. The CDR3 is made up of 17 amino acids. Here the CDR3 reads CASSLKSGQGGGNTIYF. For the CDR3, the DNA is TGTGCCAGCAGCTTGAAATCCGGACAGGGCGGCGGAAACACCATATATTTT.

The V gene is TRBV7-2, the J gene TRBJ2-1, with 7 nucleotides matching TRBD2. The V gene's germline CDR1 is SGHTA and CDR2 FQGNSA. Trimming took 3 bases from V and 4 from J; bases not matched to a gene: 6. The CDR3 consists of 15 residues. CDR3 in amino acids: CASSFQAGTYNEQFF. The CDR3, as DNA: TGTGCCAGCAGCTTTCAAGCGGGGACTTACAATGAGCAGTTCTTC.

The CDR3 protein is CASSLSGGEFYEQYF. CDR3 in DNA: TGTGCCAGTAGTCTCTCGGGGGGGGAGTTCTACGAGCAGTACTTC. This chain uses TRBV19 with TRBJ2-7; 8 nucleotides match TRBD2. Trimming took 5 bases from V and 3 from J; bases not matched to a gene: 9. Germline CDR1 reads LNHDA; CDR2 reads SQIVND (reference sequence). The CDR3 is 15 residues long.

V gene TRBV15 combines with J gene TRBJ1-1; D gene unclear. Trimming stripped 5 bases from V and 0 bases from J, with 13 bases between. The CDR3 totals 15 residues. The germline CDR1 and CDR2 sequences are LNHNV and YYDKDF (reference sequence). CDR3 amino acids: CATSQGLTLNTEAFF. CDR3 DNA sequence: TGTGCCACCAGCCAAGGATTGACACTGAACACTGAAGCTTTCTTT.

V is TRBV4-2 and J is TRBJ1-2; 8 bases are shared with TRBD1. CDR1 and CDR2 (germline): LGHNA, YNFKEQ. Unmatched junction bases numbered 5, after V lost 0 bases and J lost 5 bases. CDR3 size: 15 residues. The CDR3 spells CASSQDETGGYGYTF. CDR3 nucleotide sequence: TGTGCCAGCAGCCAAGATGAAACAGGGGGTTATGGCTACACCTTC.

The chain is built from TRBV18 and TRBJ1-1, with D possibly TRBD1 on 6 matching bases. V was shortened by 5 bases and J by 6 bases, with 10 bases between the two germline ends. The CDR3 consists of 12 residues. From germline, CDR1 is KGHSH and CDR2 LQKENI. CDR3 protein: CASSSGQSEAFF. In nucleotides, the CDR3 is TGTGCCAGCTCATCTGGACAGTCTGAAGCTTTCTTT.

V and J are TRBV6-1 and TRBJ1-1, with 7 bases identical to TRBD1. Germline assignment: CDR1 MNHNS and CDR2 SASEGT. The ends lost 1 base at V and 0 bases at J; junction bases unmatched: 5. CDR3 size: 16 residues. The CDR3 is CASSEGPGQMNTEAFF. CDR3 nucleotides: TGTGCCAGCAGTGAAGGGCCGGGACAGATGAACACTGAAGCTTTCTTT.

This clone was picked up a small number of times. The genes are TRBV2 and TRBJ1-4; 7 nucleotides agree with TRBD1. V shed 1 base and J 9 bases; nucleotides not matched to a gene: 8. Per the germline V gene, CDR1 is SNHLY and CDR2 is FYNNEI. This CDR3 comprises 15 residues. In nucleotides, the CDR3 is TGTGCCAGCAGTGAAGGGGCAGGGGGATGGCAAAAACTGTTTTTT. It codes for CASSEGAGGWQKLFF.

This clone was recorded a few times. The rearrangement joins TRBV5-4 to TRBJ2-2; perhaps TRBD1 as D (6 bases). V dropped 0 bases and J dropped 1 base, with 13 bases sitting between them. CDR3 length: 17 amino acids. CDR1 and CDR2 from the germline V gene are SGHNT and YYREEE (reference sequence). CDR3 DNA sequence: TGTGCCAGCAGCTTGGGGGGACACACACTGAACACCGGGGAGCTGTTTTTT. Translated, it gives CASSLGGHTLNTGELFF.

The CDR3 protein is CASSVDSFYGYTF. The CDR3 DNA sequence: TGTGCCAGCAGCGTGGACAGTTTCTATGGCTACACCTTC. This chain joins TRBV9 and TRBJ1-2; D possibly corresponds to TRBD1 (6 bases). Germline V gives CDR1 SGDLS, CDR2 YYNGEE. This CDR3 spans 13 amino acids. V was pared by 2 bases and J by 4 bases, with 9 bases between.

This clone has only one observation. The V call is TRBV23-1, the J call TRBJ2-7; the match to TRBD1 covers 7 bases. TRBV23-1 is recorded as an ORF, its role being uncertain. The CDR3 contains 16 residues. V trimming: 9 bases; J trimming: 6 bases; junction bases outside the gene matches: 20. The CDR3 is CASQGPGQRAAREQYF. CDR3 coding DNA: TGCGCCAGTCAAGGACCGGGACAGAGGGCAGCGCGCGAGCAGTACTTC.

V usage is TRBV29-1 and J usage is TRBJ2-1; 7 positions match TRBD1. This CDR3 contains 11 residues. J gave up 6 bases and V 7 bases, and 3 bases lay outside the gene matches. Germline CDR1 SQVTM, CDR2 ANQGSEA. Here the CDR3 reads CSAGQANEQFF. The CDR3 bases are TGCAGCGCAGGACAGGCCAATGAGCAGTTCTTC.

The rearrangement links TRBV9 to TRBJ2-2; 10 bases line up with TRBD2. Germline CDR1 SGDLS, CDR2 YYNGEE. Trimming removed 3 bases from V and 1 base from J; junction bases left unmatched: 0. The CDR3 loop spans 15 amino acids. The CDR3, as DNA: TGTGCCAGCAGCGGACTAGCGGGGAACACCGGGGAGCTGTTTTTT. Its translation is CASSGLAGNTGELFF.

The chain has TRBV11-2 and TRBJ1-3; D not certain. V was pared by 3 bases and J by 2 bases, with 11 bases between. This CDR3 spans 15 amino acids. Germline CDR1 and CDR2: SGHAT and FQNNGV. The CDR3 sequence: CASSFSEGAGNTIYF. CDR3 sequence (DNA): TGTGCCAGCAGCTTCTCCGAGGGAGCTGGAAACACCATATATTTT.

The CDR3 DNA sequence: TGTGCCAGCAGCTTGGCCCACAACCCGACAGGGGGCGAGCAGTACTTC. It translates to CASSLAHNPTGGEQYF. The gene calls are TRBV11-3 and TRBJ2-5, with 9 bases aligning to TRBD1. The closer fit of TRBJ2-7 to the DNA end suggests the J call may be wrong. CDR3 length: 16 amino acids. Germline-derived CDR1 and CDR2 are SGHNT and YENEEA.

The chain has TRBV7-9 and TRBJ1-6; 8 positions match TRBD1. Germline trimming cut 5 bases from V and 0 bases from J; bases unmatched to any gene: 3. From germline, CDR1 is SEHNR and CDR2 FQNEAQ (reference sequence). The CDR3 runs to 16 residues. CDR3 sequence (DNA): TGTGCCAGCAGCAGGACAGGGAGCTCCTATAATTCACCCCTCCACTTT. Translating it yields CASSRTGSSYNSPLHF.

The CDR3 coding sequence is TGTGCCAGCAGCTTAGATAGGGTCAACGAGCAGTACTTC. This gives the protein CASSLDRVNEQYF. The chain couples TRBV7-8 to TRBJ2-7; no clear D gene. The germline gives CDR1 SGHVS, CDR2 FQNEAQ. The CDR3 covers 13 residues. The ends were cut back, 1 base at V and 5 bases at J, with 9 bases in the middle.